This T cell receptor (beta chain) was captured by sequencing in a study of blood T cell repertoires in COVID-19. Across the whole study: Some COVID-19 samples were acute and others convalescent; all came from the United States, Italy and Spain.

The participants were between about 18 and 90 years old and came from roughly 24 US areas. Shortly before study entry, within 2 weeks, exposed participants had met a COVID-19 case. Study processing details: Amplification of reference gene primers provided the estimated nucleated cell counts. Using immunoSEQ multiplex PCR, the repertoire was profiled, and TCRdb retains in-frame clones only, with some absent. The DNA gave D and trimming, while V, J and clone size come from that table. The data hold a few hundred thousand clones, with roughly 90% observed a single time. V was clipped by 6 bases and J by 7 bases; unmatched bases: 3. The CDR3 contains 12 residues. The germline V gene encodes CDR1 SQVTM and CDR2 ANQGSEA.

This chain connects TRBV29-1 to TRBJ1-5; 10 positions match TRBD1. This receptor was obtained from a woman between 50 and 59 years old who had been exposed to COVID-19. Sequencing input: PBMCs or T cells enriched from blood (not recorded which). The CDR3 spells CSVGQGGQPQHF. The CDR3 DNA is TGCAGCGTCGGACAGGGGGGACAGCCCCAGCATTTT. The full variable domain, completed using reference TRBV29-1 and TRBJ1-5, is SAVISQKPSRDICQRGTSLTIQCQVDSQVTMMFWYRQQPGQSLTLIATANQGSEATYESGFVIDKFPISRPNLTFSTLTVSNMSPEDSSIYLCSVGQGGQPQHFGDGTRLSIL.